Below, one T cell receptor beta chain is given with its context. Germline V gene data show CDR1 as SQVTM and CDR2 as ANQGSEA. V was cut by 3 bases and J by 4 bases, with 15 bases left in between. This CDR3 is 14 amino acids long. Ineligible for inclusion were patients with other autoimmune diseases, uncontrolled infections, pregnancy or lactation. Diagnosis was based on clinical symptoms, serum thyroxine, TRAb, thyroid ultrasound and orbital computed tomography. Someone took the PBMCs out of approximately 10 ml of fresh peripheral blood. CDR3 regions of TCR beta were amplified from RNA transcripts. HTBI primers primed a first-round RT-PCR, and a second-round multiplex PCR followed. TCRdb re-derived calls from the multiplex PCR reads in MiXCR, one entry per CDR3 protein. The sample records 650,000 to 900,000 distinct CDR3 sequences, roughly 40% being singletons. These data originate in a study of Graves' ophthalmopathy and Graves' hyperthyroidism.

The chain has TRBV29-1 and TRBJ1-1; possibly TRBD1 for D (5 bases). The receptor was derived from an adult man with Graves' ophthalmopathy. Sample: peripheral blood. The CDR3 is CSVDGLGEGTEAFF. CDR3 sequence (DNA): TGCAGCGTTGATGGGTTGGGGGAGGGCACTGAAGCTTTCTTT.